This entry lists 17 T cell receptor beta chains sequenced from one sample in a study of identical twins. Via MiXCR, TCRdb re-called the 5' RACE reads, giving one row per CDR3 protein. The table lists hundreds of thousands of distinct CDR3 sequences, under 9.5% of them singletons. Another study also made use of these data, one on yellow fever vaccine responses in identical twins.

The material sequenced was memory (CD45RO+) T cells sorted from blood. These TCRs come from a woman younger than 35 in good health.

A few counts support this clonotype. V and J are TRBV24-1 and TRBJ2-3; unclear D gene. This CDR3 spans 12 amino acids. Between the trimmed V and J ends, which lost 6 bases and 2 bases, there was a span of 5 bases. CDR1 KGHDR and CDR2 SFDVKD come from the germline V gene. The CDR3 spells CATSLSTDTQYF. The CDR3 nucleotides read TGTGCCACCAGTCTGTCCACAGATACGCAGTATTTT.

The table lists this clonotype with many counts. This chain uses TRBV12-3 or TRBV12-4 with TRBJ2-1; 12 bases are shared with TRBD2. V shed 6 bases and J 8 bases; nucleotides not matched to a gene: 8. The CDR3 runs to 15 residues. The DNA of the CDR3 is TGTGCCAGCAGCCAAAGACTAGCGGGAGCCCATGAGCAGTTCTTC. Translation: CASSQRLAGAHEQFF.

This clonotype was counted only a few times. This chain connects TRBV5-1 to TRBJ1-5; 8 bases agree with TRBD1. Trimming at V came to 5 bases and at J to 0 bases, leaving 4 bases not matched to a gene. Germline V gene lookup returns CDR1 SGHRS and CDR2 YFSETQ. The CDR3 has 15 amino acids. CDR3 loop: CASSPQGASNQPQHF. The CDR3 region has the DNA TGCGCCAGCAGTCCCCAGGGGGCTAGCAATCAGCCCCAGCATTTT.

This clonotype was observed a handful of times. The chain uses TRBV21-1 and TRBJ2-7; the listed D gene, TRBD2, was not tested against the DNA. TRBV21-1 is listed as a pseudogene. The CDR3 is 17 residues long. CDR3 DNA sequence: TGTGCCAGCAGCAAACCGAGAACGGGAGTCCTCTCCTACGAGCAGTACTTC. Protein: CASSKPRTGVLSYEQYF.

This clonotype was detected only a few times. The CDR3 here is CASSLKAYTEAFF. The DNA for the CDR3 is TGTGCCAGCAGTTTAAAAGCGTATACTGAAGCTTTCTTT. The gene calls are TRBV12-3 or TRBV12-4 and TRBJ1-1; no firm D call. This CDR3 comprises 13 residues. V shed 2 bases and J shed 5 bases, with 9 bases lying between them.

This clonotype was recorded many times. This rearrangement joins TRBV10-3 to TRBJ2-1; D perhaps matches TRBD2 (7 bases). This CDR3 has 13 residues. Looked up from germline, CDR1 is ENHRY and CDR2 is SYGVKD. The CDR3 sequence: CATSGGWNNEQFF. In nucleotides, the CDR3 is TGTGCTACCTCGGGGGGCTGGAACAATGAGCAGTTCTTC.

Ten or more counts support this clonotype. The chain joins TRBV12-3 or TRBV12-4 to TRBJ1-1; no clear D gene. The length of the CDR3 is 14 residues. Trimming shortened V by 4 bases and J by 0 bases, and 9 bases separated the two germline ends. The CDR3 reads CASSYGRLNTEAFF. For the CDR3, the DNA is TGTGCCAGCAGTTATGGTCGATTGAACACTGAAGCTTTCTTT.

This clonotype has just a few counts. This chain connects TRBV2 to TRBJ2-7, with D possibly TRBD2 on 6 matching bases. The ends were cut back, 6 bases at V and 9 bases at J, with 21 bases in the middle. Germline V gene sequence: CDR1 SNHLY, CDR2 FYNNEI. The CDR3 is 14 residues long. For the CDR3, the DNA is TGTGCCAGCAGGGCCGGCCGGGACTCCTTTGGGCAGTACTTC. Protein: CASRAGRDSFGQYF.

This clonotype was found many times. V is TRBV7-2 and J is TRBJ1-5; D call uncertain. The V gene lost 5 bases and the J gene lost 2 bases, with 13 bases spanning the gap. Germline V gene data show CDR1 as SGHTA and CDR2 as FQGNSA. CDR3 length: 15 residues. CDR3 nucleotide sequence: TGTGCCAGCAGCCCGCGGGCCAGTGGCAATCAGCCCCAGCATTTT. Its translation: CASSPRASGNQPQHF.

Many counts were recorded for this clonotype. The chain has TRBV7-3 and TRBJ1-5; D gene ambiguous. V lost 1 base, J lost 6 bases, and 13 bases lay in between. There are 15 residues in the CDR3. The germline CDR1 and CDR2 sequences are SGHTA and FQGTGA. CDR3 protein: CASSLKIESGQPQHF. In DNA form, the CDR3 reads TGTGCCAGCAGCTTAAAGATCGAGTCAGGTCAGCCCCAGCATTTT. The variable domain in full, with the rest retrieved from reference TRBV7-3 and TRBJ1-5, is GAGVSQTPSNKVTEKGKYVELRCDPISGHTALYWYRQSLGQGPEFLIYFQGTGAADDSGLPNDRFFAVRPEGSVSTLKIQRTERGDSAVYLCASSLKIESGQPQHFGDGTRLSIL.

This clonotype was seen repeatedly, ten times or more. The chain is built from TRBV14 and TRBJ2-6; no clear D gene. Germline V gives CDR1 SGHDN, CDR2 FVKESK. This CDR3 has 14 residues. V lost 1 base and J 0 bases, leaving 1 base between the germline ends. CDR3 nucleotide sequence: TGTGCCAGCAGCCAAGGCTCTGGGGCCAACGTCCTGACTTTC. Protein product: CASSQGSGANVLTF.

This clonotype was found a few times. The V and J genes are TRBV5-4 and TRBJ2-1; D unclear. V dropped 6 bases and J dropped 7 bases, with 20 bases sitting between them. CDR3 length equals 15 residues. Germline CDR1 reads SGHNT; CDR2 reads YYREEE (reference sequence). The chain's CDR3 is CASTLSLGSRNEQFF. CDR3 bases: TGTGCCAGCACTCTGTCTCTGGGTAGTAGGAATGAGCAGTTCTTC.

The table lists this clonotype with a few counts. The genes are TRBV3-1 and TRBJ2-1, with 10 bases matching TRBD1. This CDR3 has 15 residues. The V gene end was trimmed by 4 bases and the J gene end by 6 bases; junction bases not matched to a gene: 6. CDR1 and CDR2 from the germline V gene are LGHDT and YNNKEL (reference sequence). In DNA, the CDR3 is TGTGCCAGCAGCCCCGGGACAGGGGATTTCAATGAGCAGTTCTTC. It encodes CASSPGTGDFNEQFF.

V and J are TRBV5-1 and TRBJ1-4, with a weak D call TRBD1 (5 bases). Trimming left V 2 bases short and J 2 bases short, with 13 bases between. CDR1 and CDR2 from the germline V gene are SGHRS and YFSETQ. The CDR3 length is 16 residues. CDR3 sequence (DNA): TGCGCCAGCAGCTTTTCAGGGTCCAGGACTAATGAAAAACTGTTTTTT. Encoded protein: CASSFSGSRTNEKLFF.

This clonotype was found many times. The chain's CDR3 is CSATDSPYEQYF. DNA of the CDR3: TGCAGTGCTACGGACAGTCCCTACGAGCAGTACTTC. This chain links TRBV20-1 with TRBJ2-7; the D gene is possibly TRBD1 (6 bases). Per germline, CDR1 DFQATT and CDR2 SNEGSKA (reference sequence). V lost 4 bases, J lost 2 bases, and 9 bases lay in between. This CDR3 has 12 amino acids.

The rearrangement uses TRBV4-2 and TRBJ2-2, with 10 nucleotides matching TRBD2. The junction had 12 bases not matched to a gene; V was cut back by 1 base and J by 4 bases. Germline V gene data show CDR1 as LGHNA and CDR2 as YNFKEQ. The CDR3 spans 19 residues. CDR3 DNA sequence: TGTGCCAGCAGCCAAGTTAAAGTGGTACTAGCGGGGTCCACCGGGGAGCTGTTTTTT. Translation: CASSQVKVVLAGSTGELFF.

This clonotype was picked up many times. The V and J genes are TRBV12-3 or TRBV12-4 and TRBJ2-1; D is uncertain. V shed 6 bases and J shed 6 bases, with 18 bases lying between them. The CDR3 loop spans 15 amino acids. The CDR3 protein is CASRGARVLINEQFF. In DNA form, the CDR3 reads TGTGCCAGCAGGGGCGCCCGGGTGCTCATCAATGAGCAGTTCTTC.